This T cell receptor beta chain is from a study of blood T cell repertoires in COVID-19. The wider study: Donors in the United States, Italy and Spain gave samples during acute or convalescent COVID-19. Sample material is recorded as cDNA or gDNA derived from T cells, B-cell-depleted T cells, or PBMCs.

The repertoire was sequenced with immunoSEQ multiplex PCR; TCRdb's copy has only in-frame clones and lacks some. In the table there are some 190,000 clones, under 85% of which are singletons. The clonotype was recovered from a woman over 75 with COVID-19, enrolled during active disease. What was sequenced was peripheral blood.

The CDR3 region has the DNA TGTGCCAGCAGCTCTACTACTACCCGGGATACGCAGTATTTT. It encodes CASSSTTTRDTQYF. The genes are TRBV7-9 and TRBJ2-3; D ambiguous. Germline V gene data show CDR1 as SEHNR and CDR2 as FQNEAQ (reference sequence). This CDR3 is 14 amino acids long. Trimming removed 4 bases at V and 6 bases at J, with 14 bases between.